The clone carrying this TCR beta chain was seen ten or more times. This record belongs to a study of T cells after yellow fever vaccination. The ends lost 5 bases at V and 2 bases at J; junction bases unmatched: 6. This CDR3 is 14 amino acids long. The germline gives CDR1 SEHNR, CDR2 FQNEAQ (reference sequence). General study results and limits: Clonotypes shared by both compartments, CD4 and CD8, made up a small share. Reappearance after the booster was seen for most primary-vaccination clones, at 96% CD4 and 70% to 90% CD8. It was the secondary response that reached its peak faster, day 5 versus 15, but it was weaker.

TCRdb processed the 5' RACE reads anew with MiXCR; each CDR3 protein has one entry. The sample has 96,000 or so distinct CDR3 sequences; over 8% are singletons. The source was CD8+ T cells not binding an NS4B(214-222) dextramer, sorted from PBMCs, collected around 16 days after the first yellow fever vaccination. The V gene is TRBV7-9, the J gene TRBJ2-7, with TRBD1 matching 7 bases. The sequence derives from a man aged 18 to 35 who received the YFV17D yellow fever vaccine. The CDR3 DNA reads as TGTGCCAGCAGCCCCCGGGACAGTACCTACGAGCAGTACTTC. It translates to CASSPRDSTYEQYF. The full variable domain, with the rest looked up from reference TRBV7-9 and TRBJ2-7, is DTGVSQNPRHKITKRGQNVTFRCDPISEHNRLYWYRQTLGQGPEFLTYFQNEAQLEKSRLLSDRFSAERPKGSFSTLEIQRTEQGDSAMYLCASSPRDSTYEQYFGPGTRLTVT.